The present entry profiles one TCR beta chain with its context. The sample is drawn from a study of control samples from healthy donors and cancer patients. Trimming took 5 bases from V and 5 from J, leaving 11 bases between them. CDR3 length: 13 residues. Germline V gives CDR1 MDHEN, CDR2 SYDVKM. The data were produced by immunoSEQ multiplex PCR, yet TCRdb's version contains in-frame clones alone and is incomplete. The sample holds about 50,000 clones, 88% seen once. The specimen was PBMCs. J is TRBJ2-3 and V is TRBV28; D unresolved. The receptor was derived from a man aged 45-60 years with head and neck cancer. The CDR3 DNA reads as TGTGCCAGCAGTCCCCCCAGCGTAGATACGCAGTATTTT. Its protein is CASSPPSVDTQYF. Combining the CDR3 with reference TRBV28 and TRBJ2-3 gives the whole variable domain DVKVTQSSRYLVKRTGEKVFLECVQDMDHENMFWYRQDPGLGLRLIYFSYDVKMKEKGDIPEGYSVSREKKERFSLILESASTNQTSMYLCASSPPSVDTQYFGPGTRLTVL.